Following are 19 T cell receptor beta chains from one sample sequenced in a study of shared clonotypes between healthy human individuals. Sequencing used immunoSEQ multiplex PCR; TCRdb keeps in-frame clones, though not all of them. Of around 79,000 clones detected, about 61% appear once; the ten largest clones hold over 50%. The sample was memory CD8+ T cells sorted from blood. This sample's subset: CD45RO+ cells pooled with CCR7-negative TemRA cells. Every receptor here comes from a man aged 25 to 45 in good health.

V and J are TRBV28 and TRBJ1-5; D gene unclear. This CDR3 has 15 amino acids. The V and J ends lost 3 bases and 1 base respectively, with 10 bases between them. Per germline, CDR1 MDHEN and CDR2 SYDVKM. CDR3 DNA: TGTGCCAGCAGTTTTTTGAGCTCCAGCAATCAGCCCCAGCATTTT. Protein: CASSFLSSSNQPQHF.

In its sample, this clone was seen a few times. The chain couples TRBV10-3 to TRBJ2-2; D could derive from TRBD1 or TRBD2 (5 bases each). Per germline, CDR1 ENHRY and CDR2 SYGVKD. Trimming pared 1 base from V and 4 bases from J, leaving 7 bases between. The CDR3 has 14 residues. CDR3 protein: CAISEWGSTGELFF. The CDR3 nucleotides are TGTGCCATCAGTGAGTGGGGGAGCACCGGGGAGCTGTTTTTT.

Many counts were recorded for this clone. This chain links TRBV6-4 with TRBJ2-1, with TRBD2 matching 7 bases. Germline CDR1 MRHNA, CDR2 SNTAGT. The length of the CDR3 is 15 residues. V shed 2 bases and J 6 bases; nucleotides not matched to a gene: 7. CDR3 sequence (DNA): TGTGCCAGCAGTGACAGGGCGGGAGCTCCCAATGAGCAGTTCTTC. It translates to CASSDRAGAPNEQFF.

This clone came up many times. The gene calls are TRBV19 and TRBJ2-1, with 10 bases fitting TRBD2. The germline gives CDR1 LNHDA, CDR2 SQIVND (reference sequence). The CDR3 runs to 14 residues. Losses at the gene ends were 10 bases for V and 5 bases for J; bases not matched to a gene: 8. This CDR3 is CATSLAGVHNEQFF. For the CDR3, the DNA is TGTGCCACTTCTCTAGCGGGAGTCCACAATGAGCAGTTCTTC.

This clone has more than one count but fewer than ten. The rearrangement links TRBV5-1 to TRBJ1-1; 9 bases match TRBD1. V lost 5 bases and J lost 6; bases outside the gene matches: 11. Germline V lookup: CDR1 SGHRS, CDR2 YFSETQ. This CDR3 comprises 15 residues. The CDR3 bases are TGCGCCAGCAGTAATTTGGGACAGGGCAGTGCTGAAGCTTTCTTT. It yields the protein CASSNLGQGSAEAFF.

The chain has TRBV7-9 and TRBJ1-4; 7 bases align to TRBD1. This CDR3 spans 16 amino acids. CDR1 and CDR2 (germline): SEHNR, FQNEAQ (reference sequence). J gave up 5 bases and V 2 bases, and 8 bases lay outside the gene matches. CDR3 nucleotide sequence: TGTGCCAGCAGCTTATCCCGGACAGGCGGGAATGAAAAACTGTTTTTT. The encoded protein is CASSLSRTGGNEKLFF.

CDR3 sequence: CASSESWANYGYTF. The CDR3 DNA follows: TGTGCCAGCAGCGAAAGTTGGGCTAACTATGGCTACACCTTC. The chain carries TRBV6-1 and TRBJ1-2; no reliable D call. CDR1 MNHNS and CDR2 SASEGT come from the germline V gene. CDR3 size: 14 residues. V gave up 6 bases and J gave up 0 bases, with 11 bases separating them.

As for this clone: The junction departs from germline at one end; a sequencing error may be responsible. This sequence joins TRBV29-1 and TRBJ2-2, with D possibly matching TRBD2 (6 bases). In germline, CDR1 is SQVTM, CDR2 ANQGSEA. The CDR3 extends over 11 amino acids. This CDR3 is CSVRLGRGAVF. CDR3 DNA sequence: TGCAGCGTTCGGTTGGGGCGGGGAGCTGTTTTT.

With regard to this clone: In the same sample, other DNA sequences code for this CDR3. CDR3 protein: CASSFTGYTEAFF. In DNA form, the CDR3 reads TGTGCCAGCAGTTTTACAGGTTACACTGAAGCTTTCTTT. The rearrangement links TRBV27 to TRBJ1-1, with D maybe TRBD1 (5 bases). This CDR3 is 13 amino acids long. V was shortened by 3 bases and J by 3 bases, with 8 bases between the two germline ends. Germline assignment: CDR1 MNHEY and CDR2 SMNVEV (reference sequence).

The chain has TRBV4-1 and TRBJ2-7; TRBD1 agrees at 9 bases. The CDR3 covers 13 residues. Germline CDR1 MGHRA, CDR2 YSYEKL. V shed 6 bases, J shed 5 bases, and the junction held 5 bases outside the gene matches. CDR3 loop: CASRQTGGHEQYF. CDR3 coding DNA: TGCGCCAGCAGGCAGACAGGGGGGCACGAGCAGTACTTC.

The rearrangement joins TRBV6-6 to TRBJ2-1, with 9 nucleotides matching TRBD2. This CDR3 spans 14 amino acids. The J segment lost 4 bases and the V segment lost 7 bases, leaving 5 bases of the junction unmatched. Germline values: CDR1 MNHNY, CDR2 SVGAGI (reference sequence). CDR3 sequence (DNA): TGTGCCAGCACCCTAGCGGGATCATACAATGAGCAGTTCTTC. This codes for CASTLAGSYNEQFF.

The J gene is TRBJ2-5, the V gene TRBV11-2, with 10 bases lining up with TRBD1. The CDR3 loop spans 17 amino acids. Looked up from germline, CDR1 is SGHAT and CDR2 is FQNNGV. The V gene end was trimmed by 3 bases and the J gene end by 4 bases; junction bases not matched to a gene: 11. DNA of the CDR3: TGTGCCAGCAGCTTTGACAGGGGGCAATTGTGGGGAGAGACCCAGTACTTC. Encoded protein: CASSFDRGQLWGETQYF.

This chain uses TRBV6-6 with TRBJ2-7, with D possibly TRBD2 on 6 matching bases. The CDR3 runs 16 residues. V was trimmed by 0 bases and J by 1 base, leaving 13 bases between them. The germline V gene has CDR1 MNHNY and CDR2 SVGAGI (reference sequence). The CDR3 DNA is TGTGCCAGCAGTTACTCATTGGACTACGCTTCCTACGAGCAGTACTTC. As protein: CASSYSLDYASYEQYF.

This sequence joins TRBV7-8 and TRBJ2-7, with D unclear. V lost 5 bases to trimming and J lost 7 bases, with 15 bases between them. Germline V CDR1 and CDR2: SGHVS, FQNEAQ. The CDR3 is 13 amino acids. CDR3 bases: TGTGCCAGCAGCCCGACCGACGTGGAGGAGCAGTACTTC. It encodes CASSPTDVEEQYF.

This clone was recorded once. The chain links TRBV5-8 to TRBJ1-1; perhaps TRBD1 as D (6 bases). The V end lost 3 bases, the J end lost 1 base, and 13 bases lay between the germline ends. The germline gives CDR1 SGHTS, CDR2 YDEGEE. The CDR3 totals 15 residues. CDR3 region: CASSYQTGQNTEAFF. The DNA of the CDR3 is TGTGCCAGCAGCTATCAGACAGGCCAGAACACTGAAGCTTTCTTT.

Here the CDR3 DNA reads TGCAGCGTTAAAAAGGGAACAGGGCACACTGAAGCTTTCTTT. Its translation is CSVKKGTGHTEAFF. The chain uses TRBV29-1 and TRBJ1-1; D possibly corresponds to TRBD1 (6 bases). Germline values: CDR1 SQVTM, CDR2 ANQGSEA. V lost 5 bases and J lost 3, with 16 bases in between. CDR3 length: 14 amino acids. Using reference TRBV29-1 and TRBJ1-1 for the parts outside the CDR3, the full variable domain is SAVISQKPSRDICQRGTSLTIQCQVDSQVTMMFWYRQQPGQSLTLIATANQGSEATYESGFVIDKFPISRPNLTFSTLTVSNMSPEDSSIYLCSVKKGTGHTEAFFGQGTRLTVV.

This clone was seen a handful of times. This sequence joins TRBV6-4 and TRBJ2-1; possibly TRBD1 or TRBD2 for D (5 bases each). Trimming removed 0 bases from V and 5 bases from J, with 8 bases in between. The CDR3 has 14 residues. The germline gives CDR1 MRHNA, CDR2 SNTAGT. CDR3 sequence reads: CASSDSGTHNEQFF. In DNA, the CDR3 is TGTGCCAGCAGTGACTCTGGGACCCACAATGAGCAGTTCTTC.

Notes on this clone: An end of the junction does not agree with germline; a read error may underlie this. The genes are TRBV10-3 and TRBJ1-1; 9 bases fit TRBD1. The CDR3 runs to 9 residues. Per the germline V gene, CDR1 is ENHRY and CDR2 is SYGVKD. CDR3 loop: CAMGQGRIF. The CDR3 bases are TGTGCCATGGGACAGGGAAGGATTTTT.

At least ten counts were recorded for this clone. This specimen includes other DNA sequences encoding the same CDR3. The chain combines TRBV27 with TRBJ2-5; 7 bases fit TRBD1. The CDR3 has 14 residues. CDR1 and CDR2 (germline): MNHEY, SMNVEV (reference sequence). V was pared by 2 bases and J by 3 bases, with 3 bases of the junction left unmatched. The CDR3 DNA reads TGTGCCAGCAGTTTACTAGGGACAGAAGAGACCCAGTACTTC. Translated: CASSLLGTEETQYF.